Following are 6 T cell receptor beta chains from one sample sequenced in a study of blood T cells in healthy people across ages (dated by TCRdb to 2014 to 2015). The library came from 5' RACE. TCRdb shows the sequencer as Illumina HiSeq 2500. A second PCR of about 7 to 12 cycles was performed with a sample-barcoded 5' primer and a J-beta primer mix. The public reads were reprocessed in TCRdb via fastp at Q25 and MiXCR, keeping in-frame beta chains. Rows merge per CDR3 protein into single entries with the most common DNA and genes. Counted in this sample were 1.4 million or so distinct CDR3 sequences; approximately 39% of them appeared once. The ten top clones hold about 3.8% of the sample. Sequencing was performed on blood. The receptor source for this set is a young woman in good health.

This clonotype was detected many times. The chain uses TRBV12-3 or TRBV12-4 and TRBJ2-3; TRBD1 agrees at 7 bases. Germline trimming cut 5 bases from V and 5 bases from J; bases unmatched to any gene: 7. This CDR3 has 14 residues. DNA of the CDR3: TGTGCCAGCAGTACAGGGGTTGAGGTAGATACGCAGTATTTT. It codes for CASSTGVEVDTQYF.

This rearrangement joins TRBV30 to TRBJ2-1; D is tentatively TRBD1 or TRBD2 (5 bases each). This CDR3 has 12 amino acids. The V end was cut by 3 bases, the J end by 7 bases, with 10 bases between. Germline values: CDR1 GTSNPN, CDR2 SVGIG (reference sequence). CDR3 in amino acids: CAWSRDGNEQFF. The DNA for the CDR3 is TGTGCCTGGAGCAGGGACGGGAATGAGCAGTTCTTC. Supplemented by reference TRBV30 and TRBJ2-1, the full variable domain reads SQTIHQWPATLVQPVGSPLSLECTVEGTSNPNLYWYRQAAGRGLQLLFYSVGIGQISSEVPQNLSASRPQDRQFILSSKKLLLSDSGFYLCAWSRDGNEQFFGPGTRLTVL.

The CDR3: CAISDSRGRGNTEAFF. The CDR3 DNA follows: TGTGCCATCAGTGACTCCAGGGGGCGGGGGAACACTGAAGCTTTCTTT. J is TRBJ1-1 and V is TRBV10-3; 8 bases line up with TRBD1. This CDR3 has 16 residues. The V and J ends lost 3 bases and 1 base, in that order; junction bases with no gene match: 7. CDR1 ENHRY and CDR2 SYGVKD come from the germline V gene.

This chain links TRBV29-1 with TRBJ1-5, with D unresolved. Germline V gene data show CDR1 as SQVTM and CDR2 as ANQGSEA. V was trimmed by 4 bases and J by 7 bases, leaving 14 bases between them. The CDR3 spans 13 residues. This CDR3 is CSVAISAGQPQHF. CDR3 DNA: TGCAGCGTTGCAATATCGGCAGGACAGCCCCAGCATTTT.

Note on this clonotype: Germline is not matched at one junction end, which may reflect a read error. The chain is built from TRBV7-9 and TRBJ2-1, with 13 nucleotides matching TRBD2. This CDR3 is built from 14 residues. CDR1 and CDR2 from the germline V gene are SEHNR and FQNEAQ (reference sequence). The CDR3 nucleotides read TGTGCCGGCAGCTTAGAGGGACTAGCGGGGGAGCAGTTCTTC. This sequence encodes CAGSLEGLAGEQFF.

This clonotype was observed a few times. The chain is built from TRBV6-1 and TRBJ2-7; TRBD2 is a possible D gene (5 bases). Germline V CDR1 and CDR2: MNHNS, SASEGT. The CDR3 has 12 residues. CDR3 region: CGVVRESYEQYF. CDR3 DNA: TGTGGTGTAGTAAGGGAGTCCTACGAGCAGTACTTC.